One and the same sample provided the 22 T cell receptor beta chains below, sequenced in a study of graft-versus-host responses after intestinal transplantation. No cognate antigen is known for these TCRs. Clones were sequenced by immunoSEQ multiplex PCR, and TCRdb holds only the in-frame ones, with some missing. The sample contains tens of thousands of clones, approximately 87% of which appear only once. Here the sequenced sample was unstimulated CD4+ T cells sorted from spleen or lymph node cells, taken before intestinal transplant. The receptor set was obtained from a human donor who received an intestinal transplant.

J is TRBJ1-1 and V is TRBV19; possible D gene TRBD1, 5 bases. Per germline, CDR1 LNHDA and CDR2 SQIVND (reference sequence). V was trimmed by 9 bases and J by 4 bases, leaving 21 bases between them. This CDR3 has 15 amino acids. The CDR3 is CASSRNRGGGTEAFF. The CDR3 DNA reads as TGTGCCAGCTCCCGAAACCGGGGGGGTGGCACTGAAGCTTTCTTT.

This sequence joins TRBV5-6 and TRBJ2-1; 14 positions agree with TRBD2. The CDR3 runs 14 residues. J gave up 8 bases and V 4 bases, and 2 bases lay outside the gene matches. Germline CDR1 is SGHDT and CDR2 is YYEEEE. This chain's CDR3 is CASSGTSGGDEQFF. As DNA, the CDR3 is TGTGCCAGCAGCGGGACTAGCGGGGGAGATGAGCAGTTCTTC.

CDR3 region: CASHGQGANYGYTF. The CDR3 DNA is TGTGCCAGCCATGGACAGGGGGCGAACTATGGCTACACCTTC. The chain combines TRBV19 with TRBJ1-2; 11 nucleotides align to TRBD1. V lost 9 bases, J lost 2 bases, and 5 bases stayed unmatched. CDR1 and CDR2 from the germline V gene are LNHDA and SQIVND (reference sequence). This CDR3 spans 14 amino acids. Filled out from reference TRBV19 and TRBJ1-2, the complete variable domain reads DGGITQSPKYLFRKEGQNVTLSCEQNLNHDAMYWYRQDPGQGLRLIYYSQIVNDFQKGDIAEGYSVSREKKESFPLTVTSAQKNPTAFYLCASHGQGANYGYTFGSGTRLTVV.

The chain is built from TRBV10-3 and TRBJ2-3, with D possibly TRBD1 on 5 matching bases. In germline, CDR1 is ENHRY, CDR2 SYGVKD. The CDR3 has 14 residues. The V end lost 6 bases, the J end lost 2 bases, and 12 bases lay between the germline ends. This CDR3 reads CAISERQYTDTQYF. The DNA of the CDR3 is TGTGCCATCAGCGAAAGACAGTACACAGATACGCAGTATTTT.

This chain uses TRBV6-5 with TRBJ1-4; TRBD1 aligns across 7 bases. CDR1 and CDR2 (germline): MNHEY, SVGAGI. J gave up 7 bases and V 0 bases, and 5 bases lay outside the gene matches. The CDR3 is 15 residues long. CDR3: CASSYSGTGVEKLFF. The DNA for the CDR3 is TGTGCCAGCAGTTACTCGGGAACAGGGGTTGAAAAACTGTTTTTT.

The gene calls are TRBV6-6 and TRBJ2-7; 7 bases are a match to TRBD1. J was trimmed by 7 bases and V by 3 bases; bases with no gene match: 12. The CDR3 contains 15 residues. The germline gives CDR1 MNHNY, CDR2 SVGAGI (reference sequence). This CDR3 is CASSYSGQPDREQYF. CDR3 DNA: TGTGCCAGCAGTTATTCGGGACAGCCGGACCGGGAGCAGTACTTC.

The chain combines TRBV6-5 with TRBJ1-1; TRBD1 might be the D (5 bases). The CDR3 is 13 amino acids. V gave up 6 bases and J gave up 1 base, with 9 bases separating them. CDR1 is MNHEY and CDR2 is SVGAGI in the germline V gene. DNA of the CDR3: TGTGCCAGCAGCAGGGCGGAGAACACTGAAGCTTTCTTT. Translation gives CASSRAENTEAFF.

This clone appeared once. The J gene is TRBJ2-3, the V gene TRBV5-1; D not certain. V was pared by 7 bases and J by 5 bases, with 17 bases between. This CDR3 has 14 residues. Germline V gene data show CDR1 as SGHRS and CDR2 as YFSETQ. DNA for the CDR3: TGCGCCAGCTCGTCTGCGGCAACGAAAGATACGCAGTATTTT. Protein: CASSSAATKDTQYF.

V and J are TRBV18 and TRBJ2-1, with 16 positions matching TRBD2. The CDR3 is 16 residues long. Germline CDR1 KGHSH, CDR2 LQKENI. V lost 6 bases to trimming and J lost 8 bases; unmatched junction nucleotides: 7. Here the CDR3 reads CASSQGLAGGQDEQFF. The CDR3 nucleotides are TGTGCCAGCTCTCAGGGACTAGCGGGGGGGCAAGATGAGCAGTTCTTC.

J is TRBJ2-5 and V is TRBV9; TRBD2 matches at 13 bases. The V and J ends lost 3 bases and 4 bases, in that order; junction bases with no gene match: 6. Looked up from germline, CDR1 is SGDLS and CDR2 is YYNGEE. The CDR3 runs 16 residues. This CDR3 reads CASSARLAGGVETQYF. The CDR3 nucleotides read TGTGCCAGCAGCGCCAGACTAGCGGGGGGTGTAGAGACCCAGTACTTC.

This clone was seen a single time. V gene TRBV11-1 combines with J gene TRBJ1-2; 9 nucleotides line up with TRBD1. V gave up 5 bases and J gave up 8 bases; unmatched junction bases: 12. Germline V gene sequence: CDR1 SGHAT, CDR2 FQDESV (reference sequence). CDR3 length: 15 residues. CDR3 amino acids: CASSPSRDRASGYTF. CDR3 nucleotides: TGTGCCAGCAGCCCGTCCCGGGACAGGGCTTCCGGCTACACCTTC.

The chain is built from TRBV7-9 and TRBJ2-1, with 10 positions matching TRBD2. The CDR3 length is 16 residues. The germline CDR1 and CDR2 sequences are SEHNR and FQNEAQ (reference sequence). V gave up 1 base and J gave up 7 bases; unmatched junction bases: 7. The CDR3 region is CASSLGVAGGRNEQFF. Written as DNA, the CDR3 is TGTGCCAGCAGCTTAGGGGTAGCGGGGGGACGAAATGAGCAGTTCTTC.

The chain uses TRBV5-6 and TRBJ2-5, with 9 positions matching TRBD2. J gave up 2 bases and V 2 bases, and 10 bases lay outside the gene matches. CDR1 and CDR2 from the germline V gene are SGHDT and YYEEEE. This CDR3 is 17 amino acids long. The CDR3 here is CASSFVWASGIQETQYF. The DNA of the CDR3 is TGTGCCAGCAGCTTTGTGTGGGCTAGCGGGATACAAGAGACCCAGTACTTC. Full variable domain (missing parts from reference TRBV5-6 and TRBJ2-5): DAGVTQSPTHLIKTRGQQVTLRCSPKSGHDTVSWYQQALGQGPQFIFQYYEEEERQRGNFPDRFSGHQFPNYSSELNVNALLLGDSALYLCASSFVWASGIQETQYFGPGTRLLVL.

In this sample, this clone turned up once. The chain is built from TRBV2 and TRBJ1-2, with 10 bases lining up with TRBD1. Germline CDR1 reads SNHLY; CDR2 reads FYNNEI. The CDR3 contains 17 residues. V gave up 7 bases and J gave up 1 base; unmatched junction bases: 12. The CDR3 sequence: CASIRGTGVLINYGYTF. The CDR3 nucleotides read TGTGCCAGCATTCGCGGGACAGGGGTCTTAATTAACTATGGCTACACCTTC.

The DNA of the CDR3 is TGTGCCAGCAGTTCAGCGGCGGGGAGGAACACTGAAGCTTTCTTT. Translated, it gives CASSSAAGRNTEAFF. This chain uses TRBV11-1 with TRBJ1-1; D is uncertain. V was trimmed by 6 bases and J by 1 base, leaving 15 bases between them. There are 15 residues in the CDR3. The germline V gene encodes CDR1 SGHAT and CDR2 FQDESV (reference sequence).

The chain has TRBV6-1 and TRBJ1-2; TRBD1 agrees at 10 bases. Trimming removed 8 bases from V and 8 bases from J; junction bases left unmatched: 14. The CDR3 contains 15 residues. The germline CDR1 and CDR2 sequences are MNHNS and SASEGT. The CDR3 loop reads CASLFGTGDVAGYTF. The CDR3 region has the DNA TGTGCCAGCTTATTCGGGACAGGGGACGTGGCCGGCTACACCTTC.

This clone was seen a single time. The gene calls are TRBV7-3 and TRBJ2-6, with D unclear. CDR1 is SGHTA and CDR2 is FQGTGA in the germline V gene. The CDR3 loop spans 16 amino acids. V was clipped by 0 bases and J by 0 bases, with 6 bases between them. The CDR3 DNA reads TGTGCCAGCAGCTTAACGTTGGCCTCTGGGGCCAACGTCCTGACTTTC. Its protein is CASSLTLASGANVLTF.

V and J are TRBV10-3 and TRBJ2-5; tentatively, D is TRBD1 (5 bases). CDR3 length equals 13 residues. Trimming left V 7 bases short and J 2 bases short, with 11 bases between. CDR1 is ENHRY, CDR2 SYGVKD, per germline. CDR3 DNA sequence: TGTGCCATCACTCCGACAGCACAAGAGACCCAGTACTTC. Translated: CAITPTAQETQYF.

V usage is TRBV23-1 and J usage is TRBJ1-1; no reliable D call. TRBV23-1 is noted as an ORF with a role that remains uncertain. The CDR3 runs to 10 residues. The V end lost 7 bases, the J end lost 2 bases, and 2 bases lay between the germline ends. CDR3 nucleotide sequence: TGCGCCAGCACTAACACTGAAGCTTTCTTT. Translated, it gives CASTNTEAFF.

This chain connects TRBV13 to TRBJ1-4; 8 positions match TRBD1. The CDR3 is 15 amino acids. Germline lookup yields CDR1 PRHDT and CDR2 FYEKMQ (reference sequence). V shed 6 bases, J shed 8 bases, and the junction held 11 bases outside the gene matches. This CDR3 is CASSQNRGGREKLFF. The CDR3 DNA sequence: TGTGCCAGCAGTCAAAACAGGGGGGGGCGAGAAAAACTGTTTTTT.

This chain connects TRBV6-5 to TRBJ2-3, with 12 bases matching TRBD1. This CDR3 has 15 amino acids. Germline V gene sequence: CDR1 MNHEY, CDR2 SVGAGI. V lost 8 bases to trimming and J lost 5 bases; unmatched junction nucleotides: 8. The CDR3 loop is CASGPRDRGQDTQYF. DNA of the CDR3: TGTGCCAGCGGTCCCCGGGACAGGGGGCAAGATACGCAGTATTTT.

The chain carries TRBV19 and TRBJ2-4; D might be TRBD1 (6 bases). Trimming took 7 bases from V and 5 from J, leaving 12 bases between them. Germline lookup yields CDR1 LNHDA and CDR2 SQIVND (reference sequence). CDR3 length equals 13 residues. CDR3 loop: CASTPGHENIQYF. The DNA for the CDR3 is TGTGCCAGTACCCCGGGACACGAAAACATTCAGTACTTC. Filled out from reference TRBV19 and TRBJ2-4, the complete variable domain reads DGGITQSPKYLFRKEGQNVTLSCEQNLNHDAMYWYRQDPGQGLRLIYYSQIVNDFQKGDIAEGYSVSREKKESFPLTVTSAQKNPTAFYLCASTPGHENIQYFGAGTRLSVL.